The 19 T cell receptor beta chains reported below all come from one sample, sequenced in a study of T-cell reconstitution after alpha-beta-depleted transplantation in children. Their antigens are not known. Researchers prepared the TCRbeta library using unique molecular identifiers, the study reports. TCRdb analysed the PCR reads with MiXCR anew, one entry per CDR3 protein. The sample lists approximately 300,000 distinct CDR3 sequences; less than 9.5% were seen once. Findings of the study overall: Most T-cell counts and diversity one year after the transplant came from T cells that were newly produced.

The specimen comprised peripheral blood, sampled 360 days after TCRalphabeta/CD19-depleted stem cell transplant. The origin of the receptors is a female patient aged 2 to 10 who had a stem cell transplant for Fanconi anemia, so the T cells may come from the graft donor.

At least ten counts were recorded for this clonotype. V gene TRBV28 combines with J gene TRBJ2-7; 9 nucleotides align to TRBD1. V gave up 6 bases and J gave up 6 bases; unmatched junction bases: 6. From germline, CDR1 is MDHEN and CDR2 SYDVKM. The CDR3 consists of 13 residues. CDR3 amino acids: CASSSRDRVEQYV. CDR3 sequence (DNA): TGTGCCAGCAGCAGCCGGGACAGGGTCGAGCAGTACGTC.

The J gene is TRBJ1-3, the V gene TRBV7-3; tentatively, D is TRBD1 (5 bases). Germline V gene data show CDR1 as SGHTA and CDR2 as FQGTGA. The CDR3 contains 14 residues. V shed 1 base and J shed 4 bases, with 8 bases lying between them. CDR3 loop: CASSLKGYGNTIYF. DNA of the CDR3: TGTGCCAGCAGCTTAAAGGGGTACGGAAACACCATATATTTT.

Regarding this clonotype: At one end, the junction sequence differs from germline, possibly due to a read error. V usage is TRBV20-1 and J usage is TRBJ2-3; the match to TRBD2 covers 7 bases. This CDR3 is built from 17 residues. Germline lookup yields CDR1 DFQATT and CDR2 SNEGSKA (reference sequence). DNA for the CDR3: TGCTGTGCTAGAGATCGATTGGGGAGGGACGTTACAGATACGCAGTATTTT. It encodes CCARDRLGRDVTDTQYF.

In this sample, this clonotype turned up a few times. The chain links TRBV6-6 to TRBJ1-1; D unresolved. The CDR3 covers 13 residues. V lost 0 bases to trimming and J lost 10 bases, with 12 bases between them. Germline loops: CDR1 MNHNY, CDR2 SVGAGI (reference sequence). CDR3 amino acids: CASSYSVSGRAFF. For the CDR3, the DNA is TGTGCCAGCAGTTACTCGGTGAGTGGGCGAGCTTTCTTT.

The V call is TRBV11-1, the J call TRBJ1-1; 7 nucleotides align to TRBD1. The V segment lost 5 bases and the J segment 9 bases; nucleotides outside the gene matches: 9. Germline V lookup: CDR1 SGHAT, CDR2 FQDESV (reference sequence). This CDR3 is 13 amino acids long. The CDR3 reads CASSVTGEAKAFF. The CDR3 bases are TGTGCCAGCAGCGTCACAGGGGAGGCGAAAGCTTTCTTT.

This clonotype was detected many times. The chain links TRBV7-7 to TRBJ2-1, with unresolved D. Germline V CDR1 and CDR2: SSHAT, FNYEAQ (reference sequence). Trimming stripped 1 base from V and 4 bases from J, with 8 bases between. This CDR3 has 14 residues. The CDR3 DNA sequence: TGTGCCAGCAGCTTAGGTGCAGGTTACAATGAGCAGTTCTTC. Amino acids: CASSLGAGYNEQFF.

This clonotype was observed at least ten times. The V and J genes are TRBV10-3 and TRBJ2-3; 10 bases agree with TRBD1. J gave up 3 bases and V 7 bases, and 7 bases lay outside the gene matches. This CDR3 has 15 residues. The germline CDR1 and CDR2 sequences are ENHRY and SYGVKD. CDR3 DNA sequence: TGTGCCATCACCACCGGGACAGGGGCGACAGATACGCAGTATTTT. Translating it yields CAITTGTGATDTQYF.

This clonotype was found many times. CDR3 DNA sequence: TGTGCCAGCAGCGGATACCGCGACACCGGGGAGCTGTTTTTT. Its protein product is CASSGYRDTGELFF. The V gene is TRBV9, the J gene TRBJ2-2, with D uncertain. The V end was cut by 3 bases, the J end by 3 bases, with 9 bases between. The germline gives CDR1 SGDLS, CDR2 YYNGEE. The CDR3 covers 14 residues.

In its sample, this clonotype was seen a few times. This chain links TRBV5-5 with TRBJ1-1; no clear D gene. Germline CDR1 is SGHKS and CDR2 is YYEKEE (reference sequence). The CDR3 has 13 amino acids. V shed 5 bases and J shed 10 bases, with 18 bases lying between them. CDR3 DNA: TGTGCCAGCAGGACCATGGTCGACGTAGCAGCTTTCTTT. Residues: CASRTMVDVAAFF.

The V and J genes are TRBV5-8 and TRBJ1-2; D is undetermined. Germline V gene data show CDR1 as SGHTS and CDR2 as YDEGEE. Trimming took off 8 bases at V and 4 bases at J, with 3 bases between the two ends. The CDR3 spans 9 residues. CDR3 protein: CARSYGYTF. The CDR3 nucleotides read TGTGCCAGGTCCTATGGCTACACCTTC.

The chain joins TRBV6-2 or TRBV6-3 to TRBJ2-2; no clear D gene. V lost 2 bases, J lost 3 bases, and 10 bases lay in between. The germline CDR1 and CDR2 sequences are MNHEY and SVGEGT. The CDR3 consists of 15 residues. The CDR3 here is CASSYERVYTGELFF. The DNA of the CDR3 is TGTGCCAGCAGTTACGAGAGAGTTTACACCGGGGAGCTGTTTTTT.

This clonotype turned up a few times. CDR3 nucleotide sequence: TGTGCCAGCAGTTTCCGGGGACTAGCGGGTTTCGAGCAGTACTTC. Translating it yields CASSFRGLAGFEQYF. This chain links TRBV27 with TRBJ2-7; 12 bases align to TRBD2. Germline V gives CDR1 MNHEY, CDR2 SMNVEV (reference sequence). Trimming at V came to 3 bases and at J to 6 bases, leaving 6 bases not matched to a gene. The CDR3 runs to 15 residues.

In this sample, this clonotype turned up a few times. The V gene is TRBV20-1, the J gene TRBJ1-5, with 7 bases identical to TRBD1. After removal of 3 bases from V and 2 bases from J, the junction contained 7 bases not matched to a gene. CDR1 is DFQATT, CDR2 SNEGSKA, per germline (reference sequence). The CDR3 contains 15 residues. In nucleotides, the CDR3 is TGCAGTGCTAGTGACGACAGGGAGCGCAATCAGCCCCAGCATTTT. It encodes CSASDDRERNQPQHF.

This clonotype was recorded many times. This chain joins TRBV12-3 or TRBV12-4 and TRBJ2-1, with D perhaps TRBD1 or TRBD2 (6 bases each). V lost 7 bases, J lost 6 bases, and 16 bases lay in between. The CDR3 sequence is 14 residues long. The CDR3 DNA reads TGTGCCAGCACCCACTTCCGGGGGCTCAATGAGCAGTTCTTC. This gives the protein CASTHFRGLNEQFF.

This clonotype was counted a few times. The gene calls are TRBV18 and TRBJ1-3; the match to TRBD1 covers 12 bases. Germline CDR1 KGHSH, CDR2 LQKENI. V was pared by 3 bases and J by 4 bases, with 4 bases of the junction left unmatched. The CDR3 runs 16 residues. As DNA, the CDR3 is TGTGCCAGCTCACCCCTGGGACAGGGGGCCGGAAACACCATATATTTT. As protein: CASSPLGQGAGNTIYF.

Details on this clonotype: This may come from a read error, since a much larger clone is one base off. The conserved closing phenylalanine or tryptophan is absent in this CDR3, likely reflecting a read error. DNA for the CDR3: TGTGCCAGCCGACTAGCGGGGGAGAATGAGCAGTTCCTC. Translation gives CASRLAGENEQFL. V gene TRBV4-2 combines with J gene TRBJ2-1; TRBD2 agrees at 12 bases. The CDR3 covers 13 residues. The ends lost 8 bases at V and 7 bases at J; junction bases unmatched: 3. Germline V CDR1 and CDR2: LGHNA, YNFKEQ.

Only a few counts were recorded for this clonotype. This chain links TRBV9 with TRBJ1-2; D ambiguous. V was cut by 0 bases and J by 2 bases, with 8 bases left in between. Germline CDR1 is SGDLS and CDR2 is YYNGEE. This CDR3 spans 14 amino acids. The CDR3 DNA sequence: TGTGCCAGCAGCGTAGGGTCTTTGAACTATGGCTACACCTTC. Protein product: CASSVGSLNYGYTF.

Many counts were recorded for this clonotype. The rearrangement uses TRBV6-6 and TRBJ2-1; TRBD2 might be the D (6 bases). Germline CDR1 MNHNY, CDR2 SVGAGI (reference sequence). The CDR3 has 15 amino acids. With 2 bases removed from V and 9 bases from J, the gap between germline ends came to 17 bases. As DNA, the CDR3 is TGTGCCAGCAGTTACACCCTCGGTAGGAGGGTTGAGCAGTTCTTC. This codes for CASSYTLGRRVEQFF.

This clonotype showed up many times. The V gene is TRBV6-1, the J gene TRBJ2-7; D remains ambiguous. Germline V CDR1 and CDR2: MNHNS, SASEGT. The CDR3 spans 13 residues. V lost 2 bases and J 7 bases, leaving 12 bases between the germline ends. The CDR3 reads CASSEQSGREQYF. The DNA of the CDR3 is TGTGCCAGCAGTGAACAGAGTGGTCGTGAGCAGTACTTC.